The TCR beta chain under discussion was sequenced for a study of control samples from healthy donors and cancer patients. The method was immunoSEQ multiplex PCR; TCRdb's version includes in-frame clones alone and lacks a portion of them. The sample lists about 120,000 clones, about 93% occurring once. CDR3 length: 14 residues. Germline CDR1 SGHNT, CDR2 YENEEA. With 5 bases removed from V and 2 bases from J, the gap between germline ends came to 9 bases. Sequencing was carried out using blood. The sequence derives from a man in his forties in good health. The chain carries TRBV11-3 and TRBJ2-2; D tentatively reads TRBD1 or TRBD2 (5 bases each). The CDR3 coding sequence is TGTGCCAGCAGCCCGGGGCCCAACACCGGGGAGCTGTTTTTT. This encodes CASSPGPNTGELFF.